This passage covers 9 T cell receptor beta chains from one sample sequenced in a study of T cell responses to AZD1222 COVID-19 vaccine. Assay: immunoSEQ multiplex PCR; the TCRdb copy retains only in-frame clones and omits some. This table holds 110,000 to 150,000 clones, roughly 93% found once. Source: peripheral blood, taken on day 0 of AZD1222 vaccination. These TCRs come from an adult in good health.

The chain is built from TRBV19 and TRBJ2-1, with a possible D match to TRBD2 (5 bases). Germline V CDR1 and CDR2: LNHDA, SQIVND (reference sequence). With 0 bases removed from V and 8 bases from J, the gap between germline ends came to 11 bases. CDR3 length: 14 amino acids. CDR3 sequence (DNA): TGTGCCAGTAGTATAGAGGATAGCGTAGATGAGCAGTTCTTC. This codes for CASSIEDSVDEQFF.

The chain couples TRBV24-1 to TRBJ1-5; 7 bases map to TRBD1. The CDR3 runs to 15 residues. CDR1 and CDR2 (germline): KGHDR, SFDVKD. Trimming at V came to 0 bases and at J to 4 bases, leaving 2 bases not matched to a gene. The CDR3 DNA reads TGTGCCACCAGTGATTTGCCAGGGGGGAATCAGCCCCAGCATTTT. This encodes CATSDLPGGNQPQHF.

V usage is TRBV30 and J usage is TRBJ1-5, with D possibly TRBD1 on 5 matching bases. Trimming removed 0 bases from V and 7 bases from J, with 10 bases in between. In germline, CDR1 is GTSNPN, CDR2 SVGIG (reference sequence). The length of the CDR3 is 13 residues. CDR3 in amino acids: CAWSVSGTQPQHF. The CDR3 DNA sequence: TGTGCCTGGAGTGTATCAGGGACCCAGCCCCAGCATTTT.

This rearrangement joins TRBV6-5 to TRBJ1-6; 9 bases are a match to TRBD1. The CDR3 loop spans 14 amino acids. With 2 bases clipped from V and 9 bases from J, the junction kept 2 bases outside the gene matches. From germline, CDR1 is MNHEY and CDR2 SVGAGI. CDR3 residues: CASSYGDRASPLHF. The CDR3 nucleotides are TGTGCCAGCAGTTACGGGGACAGGGCTTCACCCCTCCACTTT.

The V call is TRBV6-5, the J call TRBJ2-1; D may be TRBD2 (5 bases). CDR1 is MNHEY and CDR2 is SVGAGI in the germline V gene. The ends were cut back, 4 bases at V and 2 bases at J, with 9 bases in the middle. This CDR3 is built from 14 residues. CDR3 sequence (DNA): TGTGCCAGCAGTTCCCAGACTACCTACAATGAGCAGTTCTTC. Its protein is CASSSQTTYNEQFF.

The chain couples TRBV23-1 to TRBJ2-3, with D perhaps being TRBD1 or TRBD2 (6 bases each). TRBV23-1 is an open reading frame whose function is uncertain. CDR3 length: 17 amino acids. Trimming stripped 6 bases from V and 3 bases from J, with 22 bases between. The CDR3 DNA follows: TGCGCCAGCAGCCCCCCCCCGGGGGCGGGGAGAACAGATACGCAGTATTTT. This translates into CASSPPPGAGRTDTQYF.

V and J are TRBV6-5 and TRBJ2-2; 10 bases align to TRBD1. Germline assignment: CDR1 MNHEY and CDR2 SVGAGI. The CDR3 sequence is 15 residues long. With 7 bases clipped from V and 6 bases from J, the junction kept 8 bases outside the gene matches. CDR3 coding DNA: TGTGCCAGCACAGAACCGGGACAGGGGTCCGGGGAGCTGTTTTTT. Protein sequence: CASTEPGQGSGELFF.

The genes are TRBV7-9 and TRBJ1-2; D is unresolved. Germline assignment: CDR1 SEHNR and CDR2 FQNEAQ (reference sequence). This CDR3 is 13 amino acids long. V gave up 5 bases and J gave up 0 bases, with 7 bases separating them. CDR3: CASSKDSNYGYTF. In nucleotides, the CDR3 is TGTGCCAGCAGCAAGGACTCTAACTATGGCTACACCTTC.

The J gene is TRBJ1-4, the V gene TRBV11-2; 8 nucleotides align to TRBD1. The CDR3 length is 17 residues. The trim removed 1 base at V and 10 bases at J, leaving 14 bases unmatched. Germline CDR1 and CDR2: SGHAT and FQNNGV. CDR3: CASSLGPIRDRSGKLFF. CDR3 DNA sequence: TGTGCCAGCAGCTTAGGGCCGATCCGGGACAGGTCAGGAAAACTGTTTTTT.